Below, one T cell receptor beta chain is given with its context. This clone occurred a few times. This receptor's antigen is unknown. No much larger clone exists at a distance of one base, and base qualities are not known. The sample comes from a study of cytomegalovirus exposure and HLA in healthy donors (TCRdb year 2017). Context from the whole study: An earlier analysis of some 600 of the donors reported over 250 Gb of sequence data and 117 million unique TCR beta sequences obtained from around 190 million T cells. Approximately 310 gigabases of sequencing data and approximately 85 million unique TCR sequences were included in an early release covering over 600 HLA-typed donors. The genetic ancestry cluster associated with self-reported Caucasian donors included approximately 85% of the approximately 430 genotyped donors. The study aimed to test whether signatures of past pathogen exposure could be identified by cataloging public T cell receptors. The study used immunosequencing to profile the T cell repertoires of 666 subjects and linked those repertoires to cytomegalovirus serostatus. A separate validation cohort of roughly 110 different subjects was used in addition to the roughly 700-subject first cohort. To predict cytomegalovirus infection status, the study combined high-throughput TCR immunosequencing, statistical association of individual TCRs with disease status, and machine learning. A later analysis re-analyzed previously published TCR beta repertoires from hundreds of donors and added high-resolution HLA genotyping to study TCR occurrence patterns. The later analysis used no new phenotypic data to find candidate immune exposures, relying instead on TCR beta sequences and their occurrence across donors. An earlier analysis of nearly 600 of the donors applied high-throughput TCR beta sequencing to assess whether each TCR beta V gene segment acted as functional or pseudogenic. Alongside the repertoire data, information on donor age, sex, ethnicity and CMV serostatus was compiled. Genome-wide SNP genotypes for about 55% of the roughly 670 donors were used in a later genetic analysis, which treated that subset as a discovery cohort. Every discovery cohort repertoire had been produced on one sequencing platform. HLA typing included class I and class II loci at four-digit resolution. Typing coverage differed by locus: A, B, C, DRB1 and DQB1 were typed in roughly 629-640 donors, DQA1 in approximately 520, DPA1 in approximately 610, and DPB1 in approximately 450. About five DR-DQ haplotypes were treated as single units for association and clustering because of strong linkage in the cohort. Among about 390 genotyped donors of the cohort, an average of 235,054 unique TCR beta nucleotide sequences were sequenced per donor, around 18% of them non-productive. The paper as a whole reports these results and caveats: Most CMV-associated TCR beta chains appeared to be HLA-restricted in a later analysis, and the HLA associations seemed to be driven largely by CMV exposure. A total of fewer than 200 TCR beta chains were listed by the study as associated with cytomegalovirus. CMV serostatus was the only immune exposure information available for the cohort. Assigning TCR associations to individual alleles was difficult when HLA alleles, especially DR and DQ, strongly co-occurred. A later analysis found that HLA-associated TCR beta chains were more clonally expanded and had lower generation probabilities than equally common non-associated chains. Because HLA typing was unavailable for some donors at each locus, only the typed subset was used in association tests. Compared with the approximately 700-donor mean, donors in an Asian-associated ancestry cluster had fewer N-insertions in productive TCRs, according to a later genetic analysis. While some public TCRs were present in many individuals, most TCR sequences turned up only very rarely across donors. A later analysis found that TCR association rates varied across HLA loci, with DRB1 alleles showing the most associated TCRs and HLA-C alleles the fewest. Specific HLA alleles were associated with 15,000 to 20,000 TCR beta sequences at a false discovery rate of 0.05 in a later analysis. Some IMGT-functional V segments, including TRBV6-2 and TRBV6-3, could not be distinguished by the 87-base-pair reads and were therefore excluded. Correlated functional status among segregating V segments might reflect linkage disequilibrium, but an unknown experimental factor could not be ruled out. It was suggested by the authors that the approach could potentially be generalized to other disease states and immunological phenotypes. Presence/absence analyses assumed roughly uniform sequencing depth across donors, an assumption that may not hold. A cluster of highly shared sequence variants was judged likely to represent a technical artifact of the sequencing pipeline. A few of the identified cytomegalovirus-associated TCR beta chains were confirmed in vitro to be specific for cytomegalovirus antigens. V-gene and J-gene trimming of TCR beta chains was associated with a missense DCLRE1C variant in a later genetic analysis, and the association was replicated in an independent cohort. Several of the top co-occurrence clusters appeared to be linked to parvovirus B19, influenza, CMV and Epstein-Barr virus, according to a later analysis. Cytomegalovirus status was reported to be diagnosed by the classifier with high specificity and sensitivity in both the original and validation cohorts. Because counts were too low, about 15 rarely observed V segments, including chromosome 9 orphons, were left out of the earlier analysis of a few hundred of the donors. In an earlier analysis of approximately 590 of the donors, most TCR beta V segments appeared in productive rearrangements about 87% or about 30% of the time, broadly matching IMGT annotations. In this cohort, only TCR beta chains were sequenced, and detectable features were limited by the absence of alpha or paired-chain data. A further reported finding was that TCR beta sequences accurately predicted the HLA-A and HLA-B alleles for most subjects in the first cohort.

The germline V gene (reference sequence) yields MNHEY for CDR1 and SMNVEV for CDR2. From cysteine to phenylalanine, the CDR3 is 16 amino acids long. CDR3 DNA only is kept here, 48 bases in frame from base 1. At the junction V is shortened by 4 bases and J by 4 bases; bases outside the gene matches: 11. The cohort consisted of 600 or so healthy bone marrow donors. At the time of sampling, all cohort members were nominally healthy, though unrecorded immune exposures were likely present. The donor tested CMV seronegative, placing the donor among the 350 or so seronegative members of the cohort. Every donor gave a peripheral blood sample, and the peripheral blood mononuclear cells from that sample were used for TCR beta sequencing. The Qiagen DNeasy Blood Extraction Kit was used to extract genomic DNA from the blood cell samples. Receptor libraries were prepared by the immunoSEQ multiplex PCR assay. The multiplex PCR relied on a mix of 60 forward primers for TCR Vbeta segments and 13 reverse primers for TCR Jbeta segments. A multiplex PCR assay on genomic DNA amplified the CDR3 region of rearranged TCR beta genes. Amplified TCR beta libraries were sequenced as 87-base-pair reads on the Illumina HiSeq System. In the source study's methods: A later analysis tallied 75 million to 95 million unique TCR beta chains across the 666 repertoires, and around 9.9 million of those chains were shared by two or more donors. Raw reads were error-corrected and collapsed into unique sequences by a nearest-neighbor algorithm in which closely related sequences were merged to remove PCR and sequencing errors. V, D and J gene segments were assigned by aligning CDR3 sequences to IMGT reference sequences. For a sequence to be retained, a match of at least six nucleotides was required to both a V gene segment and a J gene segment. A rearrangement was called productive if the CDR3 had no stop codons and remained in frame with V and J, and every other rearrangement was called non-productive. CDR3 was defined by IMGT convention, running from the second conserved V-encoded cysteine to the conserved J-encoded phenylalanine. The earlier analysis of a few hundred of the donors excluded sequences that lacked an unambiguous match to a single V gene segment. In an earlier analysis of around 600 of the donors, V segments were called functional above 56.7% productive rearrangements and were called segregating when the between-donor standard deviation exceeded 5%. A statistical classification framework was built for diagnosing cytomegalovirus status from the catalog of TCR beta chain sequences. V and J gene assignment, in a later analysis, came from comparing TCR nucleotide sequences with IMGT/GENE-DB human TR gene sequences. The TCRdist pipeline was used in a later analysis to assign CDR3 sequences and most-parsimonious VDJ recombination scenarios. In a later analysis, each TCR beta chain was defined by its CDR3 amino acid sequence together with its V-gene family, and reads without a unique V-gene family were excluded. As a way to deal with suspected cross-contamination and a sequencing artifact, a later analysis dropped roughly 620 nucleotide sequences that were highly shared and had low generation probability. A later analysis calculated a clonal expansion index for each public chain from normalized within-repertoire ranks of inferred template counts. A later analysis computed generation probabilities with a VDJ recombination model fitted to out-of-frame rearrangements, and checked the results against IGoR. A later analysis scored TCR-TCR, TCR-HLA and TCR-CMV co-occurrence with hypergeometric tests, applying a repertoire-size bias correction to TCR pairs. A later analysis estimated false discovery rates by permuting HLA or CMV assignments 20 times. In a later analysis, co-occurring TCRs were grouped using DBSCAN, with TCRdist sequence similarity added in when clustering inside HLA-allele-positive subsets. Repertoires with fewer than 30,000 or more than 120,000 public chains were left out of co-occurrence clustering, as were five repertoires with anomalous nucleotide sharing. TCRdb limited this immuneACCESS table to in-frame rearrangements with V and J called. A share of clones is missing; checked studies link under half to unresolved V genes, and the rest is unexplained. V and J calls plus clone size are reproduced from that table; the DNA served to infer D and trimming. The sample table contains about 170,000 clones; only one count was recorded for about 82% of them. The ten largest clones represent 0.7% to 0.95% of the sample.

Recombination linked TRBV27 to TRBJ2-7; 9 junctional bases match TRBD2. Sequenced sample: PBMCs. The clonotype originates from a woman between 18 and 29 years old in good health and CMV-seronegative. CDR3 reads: CASSSFGTSLKYEQYF. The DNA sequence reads TGTGCCAGCAGTTCCTTCGGGACTAGCCTAAAATACGAGCAGTACTTC.